The clone carrying this T cell receptor (beta chain) appeared a few times. This record comes from a study of low-dose radiotherapy and immunotherapy resistance in tumors. About the research overall: Over 26 weeks, cohort 2 got 1 Gy every two weeks, reaching 13 Gy. Every two weeks, cyclophosphamide 200 mg/m2 was infused one day before radiation plus immunotherapy. Patients were treated with intravenous nivolumab at 240 mg every two weeks and were also dosed with ipilimumab at 1 mg/kg every six weeks.

The germline CDR1 and CDR2 sequences are DFQATT and SNEGSKA (reference sequence). The V end was cut by 6 bases, the J end by 1 base, with 10 bases between. CDR3 length equals 13 residues. TRAV- and TRBV-specific primers, spanning alpha and beta chains, primed first-strand cDNA. The authors ran roughly 20 PCR cycles to amplify TCRs with a constant-region primer and V-primer adapter. Each CDR3 protein is one row after TCRdb ran MiXCR on the reads. The sample yields 85,000 to 95,000 distinct CDR3 sequences, more than 7.5% seen once. Time point denoted: before trial treatment. Material: PBMCs, obtained before treatment. The clonotype was recovered from a male donor with prostate cancer. The chain couples TRBV20-1 to TRBJ1-5; D ambiguous. Here the CDR3 reads CSAIPLSNQPQHF. In DNA, the CDR3 is TGCAGTGCCATCCCATTGAGCAATCAGCCCCAGCATTTT.